These 32 T cell receptor beta chains originate from one sample sequenced in a study of T-cell reconstitution after alpha-beta-depleted transplantation in children. As it was prepared, the TCRbeta library received unique molecular identifiers. TCRdb analysed the PCR reads with MiXCR anew, one entry per CDR3 protein. The sample includes approximately 590,000 distinct CDR3 sequences, 10% to 13% of them seen just once. The specimen comprised PBMCs from the stem cell graft donor, sampled from the stem cell graft. These receptors originate from a human donor who donated a stem cell graft to a child with acute myeloid leukemia.

In the case of this clonotype: At one boundary the junction diverges from the germline segment, which might be a read error. CDR3 in amino acids: CACSLDGAGNYNEQFF. In DNA, the CDR3 is TGTGCCTGCAGCTTAGACGGAGCGGGAAACTACAATGAGCAGTTCTTC. V and J are TRBV11-2 and TRBJ2-1; 7 bases are shared with TRBD2. Germline assignment: CDR1 SGHAT and CDR2 FQNNGV. This CDR3 is 16 amino acids long.

This clonotype turned up a few times. The rearrangement joins TRBV7-6 to TRBJ2-3, with D possibly being TRBD2 (6 bases). V lost 5 bases and J 2 bases, leaving 17 bases between the germline ends. The CDR3 covers 16 residues. Germline V CDR1 and CDR2: SGHVS, FNYEAQ. The chain's CDR3 is CASSPRAADYTDTQYF. In DNA form, the CDR3 reads TGTGCCAGCAGCCCCCGTGCAGCGGACTACACAGATACGCAGTATTTT.

This clonotype has ten or more counts. The chain combines TRBV27 with TRBJ1-6; D is perhaps TRBD1 (5 bases). Germline V CDR1 and CDR2: MNHEY, SMNVEV (reference sequence). The CDR3 contains 13 residues. The V gene lost 4 bases and the J gene lost 7 bases, with 8 bases spanning the gap. The CDR3 DNA reads TGTGCCAGCAGTTGGGACCTCAATTCACCCCTCCACTTT. It yields the protein CASSWDLNSPLHF.

In this sample, this clonotype turned up many times. This chain connects TRBV29-1 to TRBJ2-5; D is unclear. Deletions cut 3 bases from V and 7 bases from J, with 24 bases between. Germline V gives CDR1 SQVTM, CDR2 ANQGSEA. This CDR3 has 16 amino acids. In DNA, the CDR3 is TGCAGCGTTGACAGGCCCACCTTCACCGACGTAGGGACCCAGTACTTC. Residues: CSVDRPTFTDVGTQYF.

The sample holds a few counts of this clonotype. The rearrangement uses TRBV7-2 and TRBJ2-1; TRBD2 is a possible D gene (6 bases). CDR3 length equals 17 residues. The V and J ends lost 3 bases and 3 bases respectively, with 18 bases between them. The V gene's germline CDR1 is SGHTA and CDR2 FQGNSA. This CDR3 reads CASSLRTVRESYNEQFF. CDR3 nucleotides: TGTGCCAGCAGCTTGAGGACCGTACGGGAGAGCTACAATGAGCAGTTCTTC.

This clonotype has a handful of counts. The CDR3 region is CASSQGAGGPNNEQFF. In nucleotides, the CDR3 is TGCGCCAGCAGCCAAGGAGCGGGAGGGCCTAACAATGAGCAGTTCTTC. The V and J genes are TRBV4-3 and TRBJ2-1; the match to TRBD2 covers 10 bases. Germline CDR1 and CDR2: LGHNA and YSLEER. The CDR3 is 16 amino acids. V shed 1 base, J shed 5 bases, and the junction held 5 bases outside the gene matches.

This clonotype appeared a few times. The rearrangement joins TRBV28 to TRBJ2-1, with 11 nucleotides matching TRBD2. V trimming: 5 bases; J trimming: 1 base; junction bases outside the gene matches: 19. The CDR3 has 21 residues. Germline-derived CDR1 and CDR2 are MDHEN and SYDVKM. CDR3 loop: CASSPTLRSGRAGRSYNEQFF. The CDR3, as DNA: TGTGCCAGCAGTCCTACCCTCCGTAGCGGGAGGGCGGGCAGGTCCTACAATGAGCAGTTCTTC.

The table lists this clonotype with a few counts. The chain links TRBV5-1 to TRBJ2-7, with a tentative D call TRBD2 (6 bases). Germline V gene sequence: CDR1 SGHRS, CDR2 YFSETQ. This CDR3 has 18 residues. V lost 2 bases, J lost 2 bases, and 23 bases lay in between. The CDR3 reads CASSFAVLVAAEPYEQYF. CDR3 nucleotides: TGCGCCAGCAGCTTCGCCGTTTTGGTAGCGGCCGAACCCTACGAGCAGTACTTC.

This clonotype was observed at least ten times. The rearrangement joins TRBV29-1 to TRBJ2-1, with TRBD1 matching over 10 bases. Trimming cost V 7 bases and J 5 bases; bases outside gene matches: 11. The germline V gene has CDR1 SQVTM and CDR2 ANQGSEA. This CDR3 spans 15 amino acids. The DNA of the CDR3 is TGCAGCGGAGCCGGACAGGGGGGATTTAACAATGAGCAGTTCTTC. Amino acid sequence: CSGAGQGGFNNEQFF.

This clonotype was seen more than once but under ten times. CDR3 loop: CASSLRAAQNNEQFF. The CDR3 DNA reads TGTGCCAGCAGTTTAAGGGCCGCACAAAACAATGAGCAGTTCTTC. The J gene is TRBJ2-1, the V gene TRBV12-3 or TRBV12-4; the D is unclear. There are 15 residues in the CDR3. Trimming stripped 2 bases from V and 5 bases from J, with 13 bases between.

The J gene is TRBJ2-7, the V gene TRBV19; 9 nucleotides line up with TRBD1. Per the germline V gene, CDR1 is LNHDA and CDR2 is SQIVND (reference sequence). The CDR3 is 15 amino acids. After removal of 5 bases from V and 4 bases from J, the junction contained 9 bases not matched to a gene. In nucleotides, the CDR3 is TGTGCCAGTAGTCTAGGGGACAGGGCGGTTTACGAGCAGTACTTC. Translation gives CASSLGDRAVYEQYF. The full variable domain, with the rest looked up from reference TRBV19 and TRBJ2-7, is DGGITQSPKYLFRKEGQNVTLSCEQNLNHDAMYWYRQDPGQGLRLIYYSQIVNDFQKGDIAEGYSVSREKKESFPLTVTSAQKNPTAFYLCASSLGDRAVYEQYFGPGTRLTVT.

This clonotype was seen a few times. The CDR3 protein is CASSYLRGYEQYF. In DNA, the CDR3 is TGTGCCAGCAGTTACTTGCGGGGGTACGAGCAGTACTTC. V usage is TRBV6-2 or TRBV6-3 and J usage is TRBJ2-7, with 7 bases matching TRBD2. Germline V gene sequence: CDR1 MNHEY, CDR2 SVGEGT. The CDR3 consists of 13 residues. V was pared by 1 base and J by 4 bases, with 1 base of the junction left unmatched.

Many counts were recorded for this clonotype. The genes are TRBV10-3 and TRBJ2-1; D unclear. CDR3 size: 13 residues. The V gene's germline CDR1 is ENHRY and CDR2 SYGVKD. V shed 4 bases and J shed 2 bases, with 6 bases lying between them. CDR3 residues: CAISGVAYNEQFF. The CDR3 DNA sequence: TGTGCCATCAGTGGGGTGGCCTACAATGAGCAGTTCTTC.

This chain uses TRBV5-1 with TRBJ2-1; TRBD2 is a possible D gene (7 bases). The V end was cut by 0 bases, the J end by 9 bases, with 16 bases between. Germline V CDR1 and CDR2: SGHRS, YFSETQ. The CDR3 extends over 15 amino acids. The CDR3 sequence: CASSLESSGGGEQFF. CDR3 DNA: TGCGCCAGCAGCTTGGAGTCTAGCGGAGGGGGTGAGCAGTTCTTC.

This clonotype occurred many times. In DNA form, the CDR3 reads TGTGCCAGCAGCTTAAAGAAAACCGGCACAGATACGCAGTATTTT. Translating gives CASSLKKTGTDTQYF. The J gene is TRBJ2-3, the V gene TRBV7-9, with D hard to call. The CDR3 totals 15 residues. Per germline, CDR1 SEHNR and CDR2 FQNEAQ (reference sequence). Trimming pared 2 bases from V and 1 base from J, leaving 10 bases between.

This clonotype was seen ten or more times. The CDR3, as DNA: TGCGCCAGCAGCGGGGGGCTCGGTATAGATACGCAGTATTTT. This codes for CASSGGLGIDTQYF. V and J are TRBV4-3 and TRBJ2-3; D may match TRBD1 or TRBD2 (6 bases each). The ends were cut back, 5 bases at V and 5 bases at J, with 14 bases in the middle. Germline-derived CDR1 and CDR2 are LGHNA and YSLEER. CDR3 length: 14 residues.

V usage is TRBV28 and J usage is TRBJ1-1; possible D gene TRBD1, 5 bases. Germline assignment: CDR1 MDHEN and CDR2 SYDVKM. V lost 2 bases to trimming and J lost 7 bases, with 8 bases between them. This CDR3 has 12 residues. CDR3 in amino acids: CASSLTGYEAFF. The CDR3 region has the DNA TGTGCCAGCAGTTTAACAGGCTATGAAGCTTTCTTT. The full variable domain, with the rest looked up from reference TRBV28 and TRBJ1-1, is DVKVTQSSRYLVKRTGEKVFLECVQDMDHENMFWYRQDPGLGLRLIYFSYDVKMKEKGDIPEGYSVSREKKERFSLILESASTNQTSMYLCASSLTGYEAFFGQGTRLTVV.

This clonotype was counted many times. This chain joins TRBV29-1 and TRBJ2-1; the match to TRBD2 covers 9 bases. The CDR3 extends over 16 amino acids. The V and J ends lost 4 bases and 1 base, in that order; junction bases with no gene match: 8. Germline values: CDR1 SQVTM, CDR2 ANQGSEA. In DNA form, the CDR3 reads TGCAGCGTTGTGGGGGTAGCGGGAGCGTCCTACAATGAGCAGTTCTTC. Its protein product is CSVVGVAGASYNEQFF.

This clonotype was observed at least ten times. J is TRBJ1-2 and V is TRBV7-9; 7 bases agree with TRBD1. The germline V gene encodes CDR1 SEHNR and CDR2 FQNEAQ (reference sequence). CDR3 length equals 14 residues. V was pared by 6 bases and J by 3 bases, with 7 bases of the junction left unmatched. CDR3 amino acids: CASSPGQTYYGYTF. The CDR3, as DNA: TGTGCCAGCAGTCCGGGACAGACCTACTATGGCTACACCTTC.

V and J are TRBV5-1 and TRBJ1-4, with TRBD1 matching over 8 bases. The CDR3 covers 14 residues. J was trimmed by 8 bases and V by 0 bases; bases with no gene match: 3. CDR1 is SGHRS and CDR2 is YFSETQ in the germline V gene. CDR3 region: CASSLDRGKEKLFF. CDR3 coding DNA: TGCGCCAGCAGCTTGGACAGGGGGAAAGAAAAACTGTTTTTT.

This chain joins TRBV27 and TRBJ1-3; no clear D. Germline V gene data show CDR1 as MNHEY and CDR2 as SMNVEV (reference sequence). The CDR3 covers 14 residues. Trimming shortened V by 8 bases and J by 4 bases, and 15 bases separated the two germline ends. CDR3 sequence: CASGQGRHGNTIYF. The CDR3 region has the DNA TGTGCCAGCGGTCAAGGGCGGCACGGAAACACCATATATTTT.

This clonotype was recorded a few times. This chain joins TRBV27 and TRBJ2-7; D is tentatively TRBD1 or TRBD2 (5 bases each). This CDR3 has 16 amino acids. The germline CDR1 and CDR2 sequences are MNHEY and SMNVEV (reference sequence). V was pared by 2 bases and J by 3 bases, with 17 bases between. CDR3 sequence reads: CASSLRSGKRGYEQYF. The CDR3 region has the DNA TGTGCCAGCAGTTTACGTTCGGGGAAAAGGGGCTACGAGCAGTACTTC.

This clonotype has just a few counts. This chain uses TRBV29-1 with TRBJ2-3; 8 bases are a match to TRBD2. After removal of 7 bases from V and 4 bases from J, the junction contained 7 bases not matched to a gene. Germline assignment: CDR1 SQVTM and CDR2 ANQGSEA. This CDR3 region has 13 residues. The CDR3 spells CSEKAGVSDTQYF. CDR3 sequence (DNA): TGCAGCGAAAAAGCGGGAGTGTCAGATACGCAGTATTTT.

In its sample, this clonotype was seen a few times. This chain connects TRBV10-3 to TRBJ1-2, with D hard to call. The CDR3 is 11 residues long. V was shortened by 7 bases and J by 6 bases, with 9 bases between the two germline ends. Per germline, CDR1 ENHRY and CDR2 SYGVKD. The CDR3 DNA is TGTGCCATCATGGTAGCTGATGGCTACACCTTC. Amino acids: CAIMVADGYTF.

This clonotype was counted many times. A read error may account for a junction end that differs from germline. The V call is TRBV27, the J call TRBJ2-7, with D possibly being TRBD1 (5 bases). This CDR3 contains 14 residues. Germline V gene lookup returns CDR1 MNHEY and CDR2 SMNVEV (reference sequence). As DNA, the CDR3 is TGTGCCAGCAGCTTATCTTCAGGGTTAGGCGAGCAGTACTTC. Protein: CASSLSSGLGEQYF.

V usage is TRBV6-1 and J usage is TRBJ1-2, with 9 bases aligning to TRBD1. The V gene's germline CDR1 is MNHNS and CDR2 SASEGT. V was pared by 11 bases and J by 4 bases, with 11 bases of the junction left unmatched. The length of the CDR3 is 14 residues. CDR3 region: CAAYPSDRGYGYTF. The CDR3 DNA is TGTGCCGCCTATCCGTCGGACAGGGGCTATGGCTACACCTTC.

The DNA of the CDR3 is TGCAGTGCGGGGACAGGGCGCCAGGGAGAGACCCAGTACTTC. It is translated as CSAGTGRQGETQYF. V gene TRBV20-1 combines with J gene TRBJ2-5; TRBD1 aligns across 9 bases. The V and J ends lost 6 bases and 4 bases, in that order; junction bases with no gene match: 9. The germline V gene encodes CDR1 DFQATT and CDR2 SNEGSKA (reference sequence). The CDR3 extends over 14 amino acids.

The sample holds many counts of this clonotype. The chain employs TRBV12-3 or TRBV12-4 and TRBJ2-7, with a tentative D call TRBD2 (5 bases). V lost 3 bases, J lost 0 bases, and 12 bases lay in between. The CDR3 totals 15 residues. In DNA form, the CDR3 reads TGTGCCAGCAGTTTGAGCGGTGAAAGCTCCTACGAGCAGTACTTC. It yields the protein CASSLSGESSYEQYF.

CDR3 DNA sequence: TGTGCCAGCAATCTCTCTCTCCGGGACAGGGAAGCGACCGGGGAGCTGTTTTTT. It is translated as CASNLSLRDREATGELFF. The V gene is TRBV12-3 or TRBV12-4, the J gene TRBJ2-2; TRBD1 matches 9 bases. There are 18 residues in the CDR3. Trimming took 7 bases from V and 5 from J; bases not matched to a gene: 17.

This clonotype was seen ten or more times. CDR3 in amino acids: CATRATGMDTDTQYF. The CDR3 DNA is TGTGCCACCAGGGCCACAGGGATGGACACAGATACGCAGTATTTT. This sequence joins TRBV24-1 and TRBJ2-3; D is perhaps TRBD1 (6 bases). Per germline, CDR1 KGHDR and CDR2 SFDVKD. V dropped 7 bases and J dropped 2 bases, with 15 bases sitting between them. The length of the CDR3 is 15 residues.

In its sample, this clonotype was seen a few times. CDR3 sequence (DNA): TGTGCCAGCAGTTTGTCCCTTACAGGGAAGAACGAGCAGTACTTC. It translates to CASSLSLTGKNEQYF. The V gene is TRBV12-3 or TRBV12-4, the J gene TRBJ2-7; TRBD1 might be the D (6 bases). Trimming took 3 bases from V and 5 from J, leaving 17 bases between them. The CDR3 runs to 15 residues.

The sample holds many counts of this clonotype. The gene calls are TRBV29-1 and TRBJ2-7; TRBD2 matches at 7 bases. With 4 bases clipped from V and 2 bases from J, the junction kept 5 bases outside the gene matches. The CDR3 has 13 amino acids. Per germline, CDR1 SQVTM and CDR2 ANQGSEA. This CDR3 is CSVVTSETYEQYF. As DNA, the CDR3 is TGCAGCGTTGTAACTAGCGAAACCTACGAGCAGTACTTC.